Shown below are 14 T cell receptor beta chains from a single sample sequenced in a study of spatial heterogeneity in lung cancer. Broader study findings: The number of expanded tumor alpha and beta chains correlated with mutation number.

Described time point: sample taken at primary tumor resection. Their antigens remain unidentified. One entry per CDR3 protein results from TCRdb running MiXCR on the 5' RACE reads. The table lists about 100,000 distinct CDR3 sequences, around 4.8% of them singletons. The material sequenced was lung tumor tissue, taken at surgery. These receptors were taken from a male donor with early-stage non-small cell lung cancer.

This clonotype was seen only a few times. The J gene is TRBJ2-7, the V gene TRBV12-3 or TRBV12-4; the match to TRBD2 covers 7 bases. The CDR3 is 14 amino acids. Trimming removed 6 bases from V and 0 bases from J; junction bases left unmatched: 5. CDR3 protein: CASSGGGGSYEQYF. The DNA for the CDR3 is TGTGCCAGCAGCGGTGGGGGGGGCTCCTACGAGCAGTACTTC.

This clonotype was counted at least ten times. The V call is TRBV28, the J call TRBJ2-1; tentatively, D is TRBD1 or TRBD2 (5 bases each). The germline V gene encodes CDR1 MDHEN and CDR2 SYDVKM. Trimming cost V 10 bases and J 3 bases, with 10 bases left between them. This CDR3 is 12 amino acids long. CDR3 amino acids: CATSGGYNEQFF. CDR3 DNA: TGTGCCACCTCTGGGGGCTACAATGAGCAGTTCTTC.

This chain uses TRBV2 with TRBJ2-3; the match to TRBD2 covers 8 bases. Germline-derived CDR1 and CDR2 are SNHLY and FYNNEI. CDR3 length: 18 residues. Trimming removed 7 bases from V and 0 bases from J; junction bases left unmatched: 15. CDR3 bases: TGTGCCAGCAAAAATTGGAGAACTAGCGGACCAAGCACAGATACGCAGTATTTT. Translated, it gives CASKNWRTSGPSTDTQYF.

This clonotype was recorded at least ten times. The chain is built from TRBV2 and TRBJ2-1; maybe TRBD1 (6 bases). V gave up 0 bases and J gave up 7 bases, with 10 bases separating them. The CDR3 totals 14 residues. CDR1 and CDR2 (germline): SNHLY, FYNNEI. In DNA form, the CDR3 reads TGTGCCAGCAGTGAAGCGGGGGCATGGAATGAGCAGTTCTTC. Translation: CASSEAGAWNEQFF.

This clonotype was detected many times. The chain's CDR3 is CASSLQGLPEAFF. The DNA of the CDR3 is TGTGCCAGCAGTCTTCAGGGTCTTCCTGAAGCTTTCTTT. J is TRBJ1-1 and V is TRBV28, with D maybe TRBD1 (5 bases). The V end was cut by 5 bases, the J end by 6 bases, with 13 bases between. This CDR3 region has 13 residues. CDR1 MDHEN and CDR2 SYDVKM come from the germline V gene.

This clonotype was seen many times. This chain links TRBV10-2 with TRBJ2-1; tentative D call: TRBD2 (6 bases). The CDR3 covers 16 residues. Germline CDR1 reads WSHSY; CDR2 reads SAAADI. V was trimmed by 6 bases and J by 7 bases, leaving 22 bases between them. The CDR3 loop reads CASRSWGEASANEQFF. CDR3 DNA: TGCGCCAGCAGGAGTTGGGGGGAGGCTAGCGCGAATGAGCAGTTCTTC.

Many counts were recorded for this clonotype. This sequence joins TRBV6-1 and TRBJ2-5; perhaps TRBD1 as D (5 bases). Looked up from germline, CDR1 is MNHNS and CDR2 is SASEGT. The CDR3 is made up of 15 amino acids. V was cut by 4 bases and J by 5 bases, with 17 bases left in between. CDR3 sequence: CASSVPEGVLETQYF. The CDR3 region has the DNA TGTGCCAGCAGTGTCCCGGAAGGGGTGCTGGAGACCCAGTACTTC.

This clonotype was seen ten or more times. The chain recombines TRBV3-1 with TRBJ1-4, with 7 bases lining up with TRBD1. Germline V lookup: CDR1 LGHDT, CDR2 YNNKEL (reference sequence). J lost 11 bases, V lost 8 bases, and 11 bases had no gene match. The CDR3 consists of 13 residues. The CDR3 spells CASGSGTDPKLFF. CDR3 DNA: TGTGCCAGCGGCTCCGGGACAGACCCTAAACTGTTTTTT. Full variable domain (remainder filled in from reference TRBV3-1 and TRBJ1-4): DTAVSQTPKYLVTQMGNDKSIKCEQNLGHDTMYWYKQDSKKFLKIMFSYNNKELIINETVPNRFSPKSPDKAHLNLHINSLELGDSAVYFCASGSGTDPKLFFGSGTQLSVL.

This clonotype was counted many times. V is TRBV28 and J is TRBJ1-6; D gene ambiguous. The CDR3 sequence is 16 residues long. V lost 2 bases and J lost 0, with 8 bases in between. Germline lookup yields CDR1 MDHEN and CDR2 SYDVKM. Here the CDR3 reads CASSLPRSSYNSPLHF. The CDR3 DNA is TGTGCCAGCAGTTTACCCAGAAGCTCCTATAATTCACCCCTCCACTTT.

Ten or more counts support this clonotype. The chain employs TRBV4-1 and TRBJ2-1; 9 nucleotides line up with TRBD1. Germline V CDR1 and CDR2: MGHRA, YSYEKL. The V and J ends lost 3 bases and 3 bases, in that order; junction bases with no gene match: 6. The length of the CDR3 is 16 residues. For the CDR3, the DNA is TGCGCCAGCAGCCACGGCGGGACAGGGTTCTACAATGAGCAGTTCTTC. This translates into CASSHGGTGFYNEQFF.

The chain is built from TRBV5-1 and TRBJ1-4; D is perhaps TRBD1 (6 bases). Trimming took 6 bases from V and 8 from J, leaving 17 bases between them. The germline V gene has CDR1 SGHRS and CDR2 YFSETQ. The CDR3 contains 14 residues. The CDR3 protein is CASNTGTKGEKLFF. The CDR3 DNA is TGCGCCAGCAACACCGGGACAAAAGGGGAAAAACTGTTTTTT.

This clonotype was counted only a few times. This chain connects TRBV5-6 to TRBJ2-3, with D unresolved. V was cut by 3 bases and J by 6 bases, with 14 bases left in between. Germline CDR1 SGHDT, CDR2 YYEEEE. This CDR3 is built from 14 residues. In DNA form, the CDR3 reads TGTGCCAGCAGCTGGGTAGGAGAGCTCGATACGCAGTATTTT. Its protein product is CASSWVGELDTQYF.

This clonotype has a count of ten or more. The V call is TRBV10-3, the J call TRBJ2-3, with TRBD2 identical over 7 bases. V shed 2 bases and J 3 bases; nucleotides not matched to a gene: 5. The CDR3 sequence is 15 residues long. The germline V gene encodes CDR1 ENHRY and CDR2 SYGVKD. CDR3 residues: CAISEPPGLTDTQYF. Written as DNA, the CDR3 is TGTGCCATCAGTGAGCCCCCGGGACTAACAGATACGCAGTATTTT.

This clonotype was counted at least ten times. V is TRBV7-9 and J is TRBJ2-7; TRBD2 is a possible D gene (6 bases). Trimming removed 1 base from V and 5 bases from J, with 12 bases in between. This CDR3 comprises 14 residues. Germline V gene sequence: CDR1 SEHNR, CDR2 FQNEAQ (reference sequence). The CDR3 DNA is TGTGCCAGCAGCTTAGTGGGGGGAATCGACGAGCAGTACTTC. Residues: CASSLVGGIDEQYF.